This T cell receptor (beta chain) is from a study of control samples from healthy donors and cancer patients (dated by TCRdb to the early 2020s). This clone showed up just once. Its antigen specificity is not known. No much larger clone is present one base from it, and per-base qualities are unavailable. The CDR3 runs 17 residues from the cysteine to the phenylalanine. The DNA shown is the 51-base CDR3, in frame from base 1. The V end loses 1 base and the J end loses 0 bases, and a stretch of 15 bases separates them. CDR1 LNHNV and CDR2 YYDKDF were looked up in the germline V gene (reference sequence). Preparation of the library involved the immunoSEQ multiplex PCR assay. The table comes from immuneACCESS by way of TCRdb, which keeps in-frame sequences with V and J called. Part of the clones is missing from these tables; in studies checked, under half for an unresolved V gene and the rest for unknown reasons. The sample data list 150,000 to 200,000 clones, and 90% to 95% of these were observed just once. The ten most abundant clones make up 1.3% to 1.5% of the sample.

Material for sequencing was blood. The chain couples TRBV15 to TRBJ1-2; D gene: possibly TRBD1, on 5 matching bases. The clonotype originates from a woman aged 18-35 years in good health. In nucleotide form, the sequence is TGTGCCACCAGCAGAGGGGGCGTACAGACCACTAACTATGGCTACACCTTC. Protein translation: CATSRGGVQTTNYGYTF.